A single sample is the source of the 2 T cell receptor beta chains below, sequenced in a study of CD8+ T cells in alopecia areata. Sample treatment: oral pan-JAK inhibitor, 5-10 mg twice daily. Following extraction, RNA underwent reverse transcription to cDNA, which served as the sequencing template. This table comes from immunoSEQ multiplex PCR, and its TCRdb copy is limited to in-frame clones, with some not included. The sample holds about 190,000 clones, roughly three fifths seen once. The sample was CD4+ T cells sorted from blood, taken between weeks 47 and 50, from a patient treated with tofacitinib. All receptors derive from a human donor with alopecia areata.

J is TRBJ1-1 and V is TRBV29-1; D is ambiguous. The CDR3 spans 13 residues. The ends were cut back, 2 bases at V and 1 base at J, with 8 bases in the middle. In germline, CDR1 is SQVTM, CDR2 ANQGSEA. The CDR3 DNA follows: TGCAGCGTTGAACTCAACCGGAACACTGAAGCTTTCTTT. This sequence encodes CSVELNRNTEAFF.

The chain recombines TRBV30 with TRBJ2-3, with a possible D match to TRBD1 (6 bases). The CDR3 loop spans 14 amino acids. Per the germline V gene, CDR1 is GTSNPN and CDR2 is SVGIG (reference sequence). Trimming took 1 base from V and 4 from J, leaving 12 bases between them. In DNA form, the CDR3 reads TGTGCCTGGAGTGCAGGGGCGTACGCAGATACGCAGTATTTT. Translation gives CAWSAGAYADTQYF.